The 14 T cell receptor beta chains given below trace back to one sample, sequenced in a study of blood T cells in healthy people across ages. Primed by a sample-barcoded 5' primer and a J-beta primer mix, a second PCR proceeded for about 7 to 12 cycles. Each CDR3 protein gets one entry after TCRdb re-called the 5' RACE reads with MiXCR. The sample carries more than 900,000 distinct CDR3 sequences, 25% to 30% recorded once. These same records also appear under a second study, on T cells of mothers and their children.

The specimen was blood. The origin of the receptors is a woman between 40 and 55 years old in good health.

The table lists this clonotype with a few counts. This chain connects TRBV27 to TRBJ1-1; D call uncertain. The CDR3 runs to 12 residues. Per germline, CDR1 MNHEY and CDR2 SMNVEV (reference sequence). V was trimmed by 8 bases and J by 4 bases, leaving 11 bases between them. CDR3 DNA sequence: TGTGCCAGCGGAGACGGAGCCACTGAAGCTTTCTTT. The encoded protein is CASGDGATEAFF.

With regard to this clonotype: Compared with germline, one end of the junction differs, possibly owing to a read error. This chain joins TRBV12-3 or TRBV12-4 and TRBJ2-7, with a weak D call TRBD2 (5 bases). The CDR3 sequence is 13 residues long. The CDR3 is CASSLAPPYEQYF. The CDR3 DNA sequence: TGTGCCAGCAGCTTAGCGCCGCCCTACGAGCAGTACTTC.

This clonotype was seen a few times. This chain uses TRBV5-1 with TRBJ2-5, with 9 positions matching TRBD2. V lost 4 bases to trimming and J lost 4 bases; unmatched junction nucleotides: 8. The CDR3 has 15 amino acids. Germline values: CDR1 SGHRS, CDR2 YFSETQ. For the CDR3, the DNA is TGCGCCAGCAGCCCCCACCTTAGCGGGGGAGAGACCCAGTACTTC. It codes for CASSPHLSGGETQYF.

The chain is built from TRBV28 and TRBJ1-5, with D unclear. V lost 5 bases, J lost 3 bases, and 8 bases lay in between. CDR1 and CDR2 from the germline V gene are MDHEN and SYDVKM. The CDR3 spans 13 residues. The CDR3 loop reads CASSLENNQPQHF. CDR3 sequence (DNA): TGTGCCAGCAGTCTAGAAAACAATCAGCCCCAGCATTTT.

This clonotype was recorded only once. The CDR3 region has the DNA TGTGCCAGCAGCCAATCCACTAGCGGGGGAGAGACCCAGTACTTC. Translated: CASSQSTSGGETQYF. V usage is TRBV3-1 and J usage is TRBJ2-5; 11 bases agree with TRBD2. Germline CDR1 and CDR2: LGHDT and YNNKEL (reference sequence). The CDR3 has 15 residues. The ends lost 2 bases at V and 4 bases at J; junction bases unmatched: 3.

On this clonotype itself: This clone may be a read error of a much larger clone one base away. This chain joins TRBV2 and TRBJ2-5; tentatively, D is TRBD2 (6 bases). CDR1 is SNHLY, CDR2 FYNNEI, per germline. CDR3 length: 13 residues. The V end was cut by 6 bases, the J end by 7 bases, with 15 bases between. CDR3 in amino acids: CASSVRLGGTQYF. The CDR3 bases are TGTGCCAGCAGCGTACGGCTGGGAGGGACCCAGTACTTC.

The gene calls are TRBV15 and TRBJ2-1; D gene ambiguous. This CDR3 is 13 amino acids long. The ends were cut back, 0 bases at V and 7 bases at J, with 7 bases in the middle. CDR1 and CDR2 from the germline V gene are LNHNV and YYDKDF (reference sequence). For the CDR3, the DNA is TGTGCCACCAGCAGAGATGGTGGGAATGAGCAGTTCTTC. Protein product: CATSRDGGNEQFF.

This clonotype was seen a handful of times. The chain is built from TRBV5-5 and TRBJ1-2, with D unresolved. The CDR3 length is 13 residues. Per the germline V gene, CDR1 is SGHKS and CDR2 is YYEKEE (reference sequence). V was cut by 3 bases and J by 8 bases, with 14 bases left in between. The CDR3 loop is CASSSFILMGYTF. The CDR3 nucleotides read TGTGCCAGCAGCTCATTCATACTTATGGGCTACACCTTC. Based on the CDR3 plus reference TRBV5-5 and TRBJ1-2, the full variable domain is DAGVTQSPTHLIKTRGQQVTLRCSPISGHKSVSWYQQVLGQGPQFIFQYYEKEERGRGNFPDRFSARQFPNYSSELNVNALLLGDSALYLCASSSFILMGYTFGSGTRLTVV.

With regard to this clonotype: A clone one base away is much larger, so this may be a read error. The V gene is TRBV7-6, the J gene TRBJ2-7, with D maybe TRBD1 (6 bases). CDR3 length equals 17 residues. CDR1 is SGHVS and CDR2 is FNYEAQ in the germline V gene. DNA of the CDR3: TGTGCCTGCAGCTTGGAAGGTACAGGGTTCCTCTCCTACGAGCAGTACTTC. Translated, it gives CACSLEGTGFLSYEQYF. The whole variable domain, filled in from reference TRBV7-6 and TRBJ2-7, reads GAGVSQSPRYKVTKRGQDVALRCDPISGHVSLYWYRQALGQGPEFLTYFNYEAQQDKSGLPNDRFSAERPEGSISTLTIQRTEQRDSAMYRCACSLEGTGFLSYEQYFGPGTRLTVT.

This sequence joins TRBV12-3 or TRBV12-4 and TRBJ1-2; no clear D gene. CDR3 size: 12 residues. V lost 8 bases and J lost 5, with 12 bases in between. In DNA form, the CDR3 reads TGTGCCAGCGGGAGGGCCAATTATGGCTACACCTTC. Translated: CASGRANYGYTF.

Of note for this clonotype: Mismatch with germline at one junction end may stem from a read error. The chain combines TRBV7-2 with TRBJ1-2; D is unresolved. Germline V gives CDR1 SGHTA, CDR2 FQGNSA. CDR3 length: 15 amino acids. The CDR3: CACSLQTAKKYGYTF. The CDR3 DNA is TGTGCCTGCAGCTTACAAACAGCCAAGAAATATGGCTACACCTTC.

The chain joins TRBV11-2 to TRBJ2-5; possibly TRBD2 for D (6 bases). The CDR3 has 17 amino acids. Trimming cost V 5 bases and J 1 base, with 20 bases left between them. Germline-derived CDR1 and CDR2 are SGHAT and FQNNGV. The CDR3 region has the DNA TGTGCCAGCAGCCCTCCCAGACTAGTTGGGTTCCAAGAGACCCAGTACTTC. This codes for CASSPPRLVGFQETQYF.

This clonotype was seen at least ten times. CDR3 nucleotides: TGCAGTGCTAGAAGCACAGGGTCGGACACTGAAGCTTTCTTT. It specifies CSARSTGSDTEAFF. V is TRBV20-1 and J is TRBJ1-1, with a tentative D call TRBD1 (6 bases). This CDR3 has 14 residues. Germline V gene sequence: CDR1 DFQATT, CDR2 SNEGSKA (reference sequence). The V and J ends lost 2 bases and 3 bases respectively, with 13 bases between them.

This clonotype was detected only a few times. The V call is TRBV7-3, the J call TRBJ2-5; maybe TRBD1 (7 bases). Per the germline V gene, CDR1 is SGHTA and CDR2 is FQGTGA. The CDR3 is 15 residues long. V was shortened by 2 bases and J by 5 bases, with 15 bases between the two germline ends. CDR3 nucleotide sequence: TGTGCCAGCAGCTTAGGCAGGGGGAGGAAGGAGACCCAGTACTTC. Amino acid sequence: CASSLGRGRKETQYF.